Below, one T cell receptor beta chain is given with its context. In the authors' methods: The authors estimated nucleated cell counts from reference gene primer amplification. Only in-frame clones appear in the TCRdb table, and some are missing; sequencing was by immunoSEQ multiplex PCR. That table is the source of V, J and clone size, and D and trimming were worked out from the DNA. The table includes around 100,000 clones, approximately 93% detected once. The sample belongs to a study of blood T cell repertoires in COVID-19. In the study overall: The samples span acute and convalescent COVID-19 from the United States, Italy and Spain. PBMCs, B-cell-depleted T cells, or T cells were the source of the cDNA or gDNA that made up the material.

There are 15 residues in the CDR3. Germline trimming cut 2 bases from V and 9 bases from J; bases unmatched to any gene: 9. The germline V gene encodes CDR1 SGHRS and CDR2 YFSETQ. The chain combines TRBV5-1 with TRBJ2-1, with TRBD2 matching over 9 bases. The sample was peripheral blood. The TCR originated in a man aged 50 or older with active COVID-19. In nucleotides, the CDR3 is TGCGCCAGCAGCTTCGTTCTAGCGGGAAGGGGTGAGCAGTTCTTC. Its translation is CASSFVLAGRGEQFF.